Following are 29 T cell receptor beta chains from one sample sequenced in a study of cytomegalovirus exposure and HLA in healthy donors. The PCR had 60 Vbeta and 13 Jbeta primers. Profiled with immunoSEQ multiplex PCR; TCRdb holds only in-frame clones, not every one. The sample holds about 150,000 clones, 80% to 85% seen once. Specimen: PBMCs. These TCRs come from a boy under 10 years old in good health and CMV-seronegative.

This clone occurred once. V gene TRBV19 combines with J gene TRBJ2-7, with unresolved D. The germline CDR1 and CDR2 sequences are LNHDA and SQIVND (reference sequence). Trimming removed 1 base from V and 0 bases from J, with 10 bases in between. The CDR3 has 15 residues. CDR3 nucleotides: TGTGCCAGTAGTATAGGACGCGGAGCCTCCTACGAGCAGTACTTC. Its protein product is CASSIGRGASYEQYF.

V is TRBV27 and J is TRBJ2-5, with 8 bases aligning to TRBD1. TRBJ2-7 explains the end of the DNA better; the J call may be wrong. The CDR3 has 12 amino acids. CDR1 is MNHEY, CDR2 SMNVEV, per germline (reference sequence). The CDR3: CATPGQAYEQYF. The DNA of the CDR3 is TGTGCCACCCCGGGACAGGCCTACGAGCAGTACTTC.

The chain links TRBV5-1 to TRBJ2-2; D is uncertain. Germline CDR1 and CDR2: SGHRS and YFSETQ. The CDR3 runs to 14 residues. V was clipped by 0 bases and J by 5 bases, with 8 bases between them. The CDR3 sequence is CASSLDPRTGELFF. The CDR3 nucleotides read TGCGCCAGCAGCTTGGACCCGAGGACCGGGGAGCTGTTTTTT.

The chain recombines TRBV6-5 with TRBJ2-5, with 8 bases identical to TRBD2. Matching the DNA end better, TRBJ2-7 makes the J call doubtful. This CDR3 is built from 14 residues. Germline V lookup: CDR1 MNHEY, CDR2 SVGAGI. CDR3 loop: CASSYISGIYEQYF. CDR3 in DNA: TGTGCCAGCAGTTACATTAGCGGGATCTACGAGCAGTACTTC.

The chain links TRBV5-4 to TRBJ2-3, with a possible D match to TRBD1 (6 bases). The CDR3 covers 17 residues. Germline V lookup: CDR1 SGHNT, CDR2 YYREEE (reference sequence). The V gene lost 4 bases and the J gene lost 5 bases, with 23 bases spanning the gap. CDR3 region: CASSRYREGGPGDTQYF. CDR3 coding DNA: TGTGCCAGCAGCAGATACAGGGAAGGGGGACCGGGAGATACGCAGTATTTT.

The chain joins TRBV4-2 to TRBJ2-1; tentative D call: TRBD1 (6 bases). V dropped 2 bases and J dropped 1 base, with 12 bases sitting between them. This CDR3 is 16 amino acids long. CDR1 is LGHNA, CDR2 YNFKEQ, per germline. The CDR3 region has the DNA TGTGCCAGCAGCCAATACAGGGCTGGGTCCTACAATGAGCAGTTCTTC. This translates into CASSQYRAGSYNEQFF.

V usage is TRBV21-1 and J usage is TRBJ2-7; TRBD1, the D gene given by the table, was not confirmed from the DNA. TRBV21-1 is flagged as a pseudogene. The CDR3 contains 14 residues. The CDR3 bases are TGTGCCAGCAGCATCAGGAACCCATCCTACGAGCAGTACTTC. Translated, it gives CASSIRNPSYEQYF.

The V call is TRBV4-1, the J call TRBJ2-5, with TRBD2 as a possible D gene (6 bases). This CDR3 comprises 17 residues. V lost 4 bases, J lost 1 base, and 19 bases lay in between. CDR1 MGHRA and CDR2 YSYEKL come from the germline V gene. The CDR3 DNA reads as TGCGCCAGCAGCCGAAGTGGGGCGGGACTTTTCCAAGAGACCCAGTACTTC. Translated, it gives CASSRSGAGLFQETQYF.

The rearrangement links TRBV19 to TRBJ2-3; TRBD1 matches 7 bases. Germline CDR1 is LNHDA and CDR2 is SQIVND (reference sequence). CDR3 length equals 18 residues. J gave up 2 bases and V 5 bases, and 16 bases lay outside the gene matches. The CDR3 coding sequence is TGTGCCAGTAGTCTTAGGGGGACAGACAGATCTTTCACAGATACGCAGTATTTT. Amino acid sequence: CASSLRGTDRSFTDTQYF.

J is TRBJ2-2 and V is TRBV2; weak D call: TRBD1 (5 bases). Trimming shortened V by 5 bases and J by 7 bases, and 11 bases separated the two germline ends. The CDR3 contains 13 residues. From germline, CDR1 is SNHLY and CDR2 FYNNEI. This CDR3 is CASSSQESGELFF. The DNA of the CDR3 is TGTGCCAGCAGTTCACAGGAGAGCGGGGAGCTGTTTTTT.

This sequence joins TRBV15 and TRBJ2-2, with 9 positions matching TRBD1. With V trimmed by 0 bases and J by 5 bases, 13 bases remained unmatched. The CDR3 spans 19 residues. Germline loops: CDR1 LNHNV, CDR2 YYDKDF (reference sequence). CDR3 in amino acids: CATSRERETGQGGTGELFF. In nucleotides, the CDR3 is TGTGCCACCAGCAGAGAGAGAGAAACGGGACAGGGTGGAACCGGGGAGCTGTTTTTT.

The rearrangement uses TRBV12-5 and TRBJ2-5, with a weak D call TRBD2 (5 bases). The CDR3 totals 13 residues. From germline, CDR1 is LGHNT and CDR2 FRNRAP. V lost 5 bases and J 4 bases, leaving 11 bases between the germline ends. The CDR3 DNA is TGTGCTAGTGGTCTGGGAGTTGTAGAGACCCAGTACTTC. It yields the protein CASGLGVVETQYF.

This clone appeared a few times. The chain couples TRBV6-5 to TRBJ1-1; D gene ambiguous. The CDR3 runs 14 residues. V lost 2 bases, J lost 3 bases, and 10 bases lay in between. The germline V gene encodes CDR1 MNHEY and CDR2 SVGAGI. CDR3 sequence reads: CASSYEQFYTEAFF. Written as DNA, the CDR3 is TGTGCCAGCAGTTACGAACAGTTCTACACTGAAGCTTTCTTT.

The chain recombines TRBV29-1 with TRBJ2-5, with 7 positions matching TRBD1. Germline-derived CDR1 and CDR2 are SQVTM and ANQGSEA. The trim removed 5 bases at V and 1 base at J, leaving 7 bases unmatched. The CDR3 length is 14 residues. The CDR3 nucleotides are TGCAGCGTTAGCCGGACAGGCCTCCAAGAGACCCAGTACTTC. Residues: CSVSRTGLQETQYF.

This sequence joins TRBV18 and TRBJ2-3; D perhaps matches TRBD2 (6 bases). Germline assignment: CDR1 KGHSH and CDR2 LQKENI. V was trimmed by 2 bases and J by 6 bases, leaving 9 bases between them. CDR3 length equals 13 residues. The CDR3 region is CASSPASADTQYF. The CDR3 DNA follows: TGTGCCAGCTCACCAGCTAGCGCCGATACGCAGTATTTT.

This chain links TRBV7-3 with TRBJ2-7; perhaps TRBD1 as D (6 bases). The germline V and J ends were trimmed by 4 bases and 2 bases, with 12 bases remaining between them. The CDR3 spans 14 residues. The germline gives CDR1 SGHTA, CDR2 FQGTGA. The CDR3 is CASSSRGQTYEQYF. For the CDR3, the DNA is TGTGCCAGCAGCTCCCGTGGACAGACCTACGAGCAGTACTTC. The full variable domain, its missing parts supplied by reference TRBV7-3 and TRBJ2-7, is GAGVSQTPSNKVTEKGKYVELRCDPISGHTALYWYRQSLGQGPEFLIYFQGTGAADDSGLPNDRFFAVRPEGSVSTLKIQRTERGDSAVYLCASSSRGQTYEQYFGPGTRLTVT.

CDR3 in amino acids: CASSFRTETYEQYF. The CDR3 DNA follows: TGCGCCAGCAGCTTTCGGACAGAAACCTACGAGCAGTACTTC. The chain carries TRBV5-1 and TRBJ2-7; possibly TRBD1 for D (6 bases). V lost 2 bases and J 2 bases, leaving 11 bases between the germline ends. Germline V gene data show CDR1 as SGHRS and CDR2 as YFSETQ. The length of the CDR3 is 14 residues.

A few counts support this clone. The chain links TRBV7-9 to TRBJ1-1; D is unclear. Between the trimmed V and J ends, which lost 7 bases and 0 bases, there was a span of 12 bases. The CDR3 runs to 14 residues. CDR1 is SEHNR and CDR2 is FQNEAQ in the germline V gene (reference sequence). For the CDR3, the DNA is TGTGCCAGCATCTTGGGCATAATGAACACTGAAGCTTTCTTT. Translation: CASILGIMNTEAFF.

V and J are TRBV29-1 and TRBJ2-7; D remains unclear. The V gene's germline CDR1 is SQVTM and CDR2 ANQGSEA. CDR3 length equals 13 residues. V shed 4 bases and J shed 6 bases, with 16 bases lying between them. The CDR3 spells CSVAERYAVEQYF. CDR3 nucleotides: TGCAGCGTTGCTGAACGGTATGCGGTCGAGCAGTACTTC.

V is TRBV6-1 and J is TRBJ2-5, with a tentative D call TRBD1 (6 bases). With 4 bases removed from V and 4 bases from J, the gap between germline ends came to 10 bases. From germline, CDR1 is MNHNS and CDR2 SASEGT. This CDR3 has 13 residues. CDR3 amino acids: CASSVQGAETQYF. Written as DNA, the CDR3 is TGTGCCAGCAGTGTACAGGGAGCAGAGACCCAGTACTTC.

This clone was observed a single time. The chain carries TRBV5-8 and TRBJ2-7, with TRBD1 matching over 7 bases. With V trimmed by 4 bases and J by 3 bases, 10 bases remained unmatched. The germline V gene has CDR1 SGHTS and CDR2 YDEGEE. The CDR3 has 15 residues. DNA of the CDR3: TGTGCCAGCAGCCGGGGACCGGGACAGTTCTACGAGCAGTACTTC. Translated, it gives CASSRGPGQFYEQYF.

The chain has TRBV28 and TRBJ2-7; D uncertain. This CDR3 spans 11 amino acids. V lost 7 bases, J lost 6 bases, and 10 bases lay in between. The germline CDR1 and CDR2 sequences are MDHEN and SYDVKM. The CDR3 region is CASTSSVEQYF. CDR3 DNA: TGTGCCAGCACCTCCTCGGTCGAGCAGTACTTC.

V and J are TRBV19 and TRBJ2-7; 12 nucleotides line up with TRBD1. Germline V CDR1 and CDR2: LNHDA, SQIVND (reference sequence). V gave up 5 bases and J gave up 6 bases; unmatched junction bases: 8. The CDR3 consists of 15 residues. The CDR3 is CASSRGTGGSGEQYF. CDR3 coding DNA: TGTGCCAGTAGTCGGGGGACAGGGGGCTCAGGCGAGCAGTACTTC.

The CDR3 reads CASSLALGTDTQYF. CDR3 in DNA: TGTGCCAGCAGCTTAGCGCTAGGCACAGATACGCAGTATTTT. The chain joins TRBV7-8 to TRBJ2-3; D ambiguous. V was shortened by 0 bases and J by 1 base, with 5 bases between the two germline ends. In germline, CDR1 is SGHVS, CDR2 FQNEAQ. CDR3 length: 14 amino acids.

This rearrangement joins TRBV6-6 to TRBJ2-7; a possible D gene is TRBD2 (6 bases). This CDR3 comprises 14 residues. V was cut by 2 bases and J by 7 bases, with 15 bases left in between. In germline, CDR1 is MNHNY, CDR2 SVGAGI (reference sequence). In nucleotides, the CDR3 is TGTGCCAGCAGTTACAGGGTCAGCGGGTGGGAGCAGTACTTC. It encodes CASSYRVSGWEQYF.

This clone was detected only once. This chain links TRBV19 with TRBJ2-1; 11 bases agree with TRBD1. The CDR3 extends over 15 amino acids. Germline CDR1 reads LNHDA; CDR2 reads SQIVND (reference sequence). The V gene end was trimmed by 5 bases and the J gene end by 8 bases; junction bases not matched to a gene: 8. DNA of the CDR3: TGTGCCAGTAGTCTCTACCCGGGACAGGGGGATGAGCAGTTCTTC. Protein product: CASSLYPGQGDEQFF.

The chain joins TRBV27 to TRBJ2-5; the D gene is possibly TRBD1 (6 bases). The end of the DNA aligns better with TRBJ2-7, so the J call may be wrong. The CDR3 totals 13 residues. Germline CDR1 and CDR2: MNHEY and SMNVEV (reference sequence). The CDR3 sequence is CASRPTGNGEQYF. CDR3 sequence (DNA): TGTGCCAGCAGGCCTACAGGGAACGGCGAGCAGTACTTC.

The chain couples TRBV19 to TRBJ1-2, with TRBD1 as a possible D gene (6 bases). The CDR3 is 12 amino acids. Germline lookup yields CDR1 LNHDA and CDR2 SQIVND (reference sequence). Trimming removed 8 bases at V and 7 bases at J, with 14 bases between. The CDR3 protein is CASLTGSGGYTF. In nucleotides, the CDR3 is TGTGCCAGTCTTACAGGGAGCGGTGGCTACACCTTC.

The chain links TRBV5-1 to TRBJ2-5, with a weak D call TRBD1 (5 bases). Trimming stripped 4 bases from V and 3 bases from J, with 22 bases between. Germline CDR1 and CDR2: SGHRS and YFSETQ. CDR3 length: 17 amino acids. Written as DNA, the CDR3 is TGCGCCAGCAGCGCCCAAGCGCAGGGTTCCGGCGAAGAGACCCAGTACTTC. It is translated as CASSAQAQGSGEETQYF.